Below are 29 T cell receptor beta chains sequenced from a single sample in a study of cytotoxic CD8 clonotypes in ibrutinib-treated CLL. Only in-frame clones appear in the TCRdb table, and some are missing; sequencing was by immunoSEQ multiplex PCR. The data hold 100,000 to 150,000 clones, with 80% to 90% observed a single time. Sequencing was performed on PBMCs, taken after 24 months of ibrutinib treatment. The receptor source for this set is a human donor with chronic lymphocytic leukemia.

This clone was found a few times. Different DNA sequences within this sample yield the same CDR3. This chain uses TRBV9 with TRBJ2-5, with unresolved D. Germline CDR1 reads SGDLS; CDR2 reads YYNGEE. Trimming pared 0 bases from V and 2 bases from J, leaving 5 bases between. The CDR3 length is 13 residues. The CDR3 region has the DNA TGTGCCAGCAGCGTAGGTCTTCAAGAGACCCAGTACTTC. It encodes CASSVGLQETQYF.

The rearrangement joins TRBV28 to TRBJ2-1, with D possibly being TRBD1 (6 bases). Germline loops: CDR1 MDHEN, CDR2 SYDVKM. Trimming removed 6 bases from V and 12 bases from J, with 18 bases in between. CDR3 length: 13 amino acids. In DNA, the CDR3 is TGTGCCAGCAGACACGGTGGGGGCGTGGCGCAGTTCTTC. This encodes CASRHGGGVAQFF.

This chain uses TRBV14 with TRBJ1-2; D uncertain. The V gene's germline CDR1 is SGHDN and CDR2 FVKESK. The CDR3 is 13 residues long. V gave up 1 base and J gave up 6 bases, with 9 bases separating them. In DNA form, the CDR3 reads TGTGCCAGCAGCCAAGTTGTGGGTCATGGCTACACCTTC. It yields the protein CASSQVVGHGYTF.

To note about this clone: Within the sample, other DNA sequences also encode this same CDR3. The chain links TRBV28 to TRBJ2-7; unclear D gene. Trimming removed 5 bases at V and 3 bases at J, with 8 bases between. This CDR3 is built from 12 residues. Germline V gives CDR1 MDHEN, CDR2 SYDVKM. In DNA form, the CDR3 reads TGTGCCAGCAGTCTGGACGGCTACGAGCAGTACTTC. As protein: CASSLDGYEQYF.

The gene calls are TRBV7-2 and TRBJ1-1, with D uncertain. This CDR3 has 15 amino acids. Trimming took 0 bases from V and 4 from J, leaving 12 bases between them. Germline values: CDR1 SGHTA, CDR2 FQGNSA. CDR3 region: CASSLALSGRTEAFF. In nucleotides, the CDR3 is TGTGCCAGCAGCTTAGCGCTTTCGGGTCGCACTGAAGCTTTCTTT. The whole variable domain, remainder taken from reference TRBV7-2 and TRBJ1-1, is GAGVSQSPSNKVTEKGKDVELRCDPISGHTALYWYRQSLGQGLEFLIYFQGNSAPDKSGLPSDRFSAERTGGSVSTLTIQRTQQEDSAVYLCASSLALSGRTEAFFGQGTRLTVV.

The rearrangement uses TRBV12-2 and TRBJ1-5. TRBV12-2 is reported as a pseudogene. This CDR3 has 19 residues. The CDR3 DNA sequence: TGTGCAAGTCGCTTCCGTTTAGGGACCCTGTCCGGAAGCAATCAGCCCCAGCATTTT. As protein: CASRFRLGTLSGSNQPQHF.

For the CDR3, the DNA is TGCGCCAGCAGCTTGTGGGGGGTCTACGAGCAGTACTTC. Translation gives CASSLWGVYEQYF. V and J are TRBV5-1 and TRBJ2-7; possible D gene TRBD2, 6 bases. This CDR3 is built from 13 residues. The V and J ends lost 1 base and 3 bases respectively, with 8 bases between them. Per the germline V gene, CDR1 is SGHRS and CDR2 is YFSETQ.

The chain employs TRBV19 and TRBJ2-3, with D unclear. The V end was cut by 5 bases, the J end by 11 bases, with 14 bases between. CDR1 is LNHDA, CDR2 SQIVND, per germline (reference sequence). The CDR3 extends over 12 amino acids. CDR3 region: CASSSTPPGQYF. CDR3 nucleotide sequence: TGTGCCAGTAGTTCCACCCCCCCGGGGCAGTATTTT.

The chain has TRBV18 and TRBJ2-7; D may correspond to TRBD1 or TRBD2 (5 bases each). Germline CDR1 and CDR2: KGHSH and LQKENI. The length of the CDR3 is 16 residues. Trimming took off 6 bases at V and 0 bases at J, with 18 bases between the two ends. In DNA form, the CDR3 reads TGTGCCAGCTCCCCGCAGGTGTGGGACCGCTCCTACGAGCAGTACTTC. Translated, it gives CASSPQVWDRSYEQYF.

This clone was detected only a few times. V and J are TRBV11-2 and TRBJ2-2, with D possibly being TRBD1 (6 bases). The CDR3 runs 15 residues. Germline loops: CDR1 SGHAT, CDR2 FQNNGV. V dropped 5 bases and J dropped 1 base, with 11 bases sitting between them. CDR3: CASSQGQLNTGELFF. The CDR3 nucleotides read TGTGCCAGCAGCCAGGGACAATTGAACACCGGGGAGCTGTTTTTT.

The chain recombines TRBV18 with TRBJ1-5; D not resolved. CDR1 KGHSH and CDR2 LQKENI come from the germline V gene. The CDR3 covers 13 residues. Trimming took 2 bases from V and 6 from J, leaving 8 bases between them. The CDR3 loop reads CASSPDGVQPQHF. Here the CDR3 DNA reads TGTGCCAGCTCACCAGATGGAGTTCAGCCCCAGCATTTT.

This chain links TRBV9 with TRBJ1-3; D is unclear. The germline gives CDR1 SGDLS, CDR2 YYNGEE. The CDR3 runs 14 residues. V lost 1 base and J lost 9, with 14 bases in between. The CDR3: CASSVTSPGRTIYF. In DNA form, the CDR3 reads TGTGCCAGCAGCGTAACGTCCCCTGGGCGCACCATATATTTT.

This rearrangement joins TRBV7-3 to TRBJ1-1; tentatively, D is TRBD1 (6 bases). V was pared by 4 bases and J by 3 bases, with 9 bases between. Germline V CDR1 and CDR2: SGHTA, FQGTGA. The CDR3 extends over 13 amino acids. CDR3 sequence reads: CASSSEGDTEAFF. CDR3 sequence (DNA): TGTGCCAGCAGCTCTGAGGGGGACACTGAAGCTTTCTTT. Variable domain in full (rest from reference TRBV7-3 and TRBJ1-1): GAGVSQTPSNKVTEKGKYVELRCDPISGHTALYWYRQSLGQGPEFLIYFQGTGAADDSGLPNDRFFAVRPEGSVSTLKIQRTERGDSAVYLCASSSEGDTEAFFGQGTRLTVV.

The gene calls are TRBV19 and TRBJ1-2, with D possibly matching TRBD1 (5 bases). This CDR3 is 15 amino acids long. The V end was cut by 8 bases, the J end by 5 bases, with 21 bases between. CDR1 is LNHDA, CDR2 SQIVND, per germline (reference sequence). The CDR3 bases are TGTGCCAGTTCCTCCGGGCAGGAGGGACTTTATGGCTACACCTTC. This gives the protein CASSSGQEGLYGYTF.

With respect to this clone: Other DNA sequences from this sample encode an identical CDR3 as well. This chain uses TRBV15 with TRBJ1-5; D is uncertain. The CDR3 has 17 amino acids. CDR1 and CDR2 (germline): LNHNV, YYDKDF (reference sequence). Trimming pared 1 base from V and 0 bases from J, leaving 13 bases between. Here the CDR3 DNA reads TGTGCCACCAGCAGAGGACTGGAAGGAGATAGCAATCAGCCCCAGCATTTT. It codes for CATSRGLEGDSNQPQHF.

This clone occurred once. V gene TRBV4-2 combines with J gene TRBJ1-3; the D gene is possibly TRBD1 (5 bases). The V end was cut by 1 base, the J end by 2 bases, with 15 bases between. The germline gives CDR1 LGHNA, CDR2 YNFKEQ. The CDR3 is 17 residues long. The CDR3 region is CASSQGEGLKAGNTIYF. CDR3 nucleotide sequence: TGTGCCAGCAGCCAAGGGGAGGGACTAAAAGCTGGAAACACCATATATTTT.

The chain links TRBV19 to TRBJ2-4, with a weak D call TRBD1 (5 bases). The germline V gene has CDR1 LNHDA and CDR2 SQIVND (reference sequence). The CDR3 totals 14 residues. V lost 9 bases to trimming and J lost 0 bases, with 12 bases between them. The CDR3 DNA is TGTGCCAGCAAACAGGATCTAGCCAAAAACATTCAGTACTTC. Protein sequence: CASKQDLAKNIQYF.

This clone appeared once. The chain combines TRBV25-1 with TRBJ2-7; the D is unclear. The CDR3 is made up of 14 amino acids. Trimming cost V 2 bases and J 5 bases, with 13 bases left between them. Germline loops: CDR1 MGHDK, CDR2 SYGVNS. The CDR3 region is CASSEQEYSNEQYF. Here the CDR3 DNA reads TGTGCCAGCAGTGAACAGGAATACTCTAACGAGCAGTACTTC.

The J gene is TRBJ2-7, the V gene TRBV1; whether TRBD2, the table's D call, matches the DNA was not checked. TRBV1 is a pseudogene. This CDR3 has 16 amino acids. CDR3 amino acids: CTSSKRKGGGRCEQYF. The CDR3 nucleotides read TGCACCAGCAGCAAAAGGAAGGGCGGGGGGAGATGCGAGCAGTACTTC.

This clone was detected a few times. CDR3 bases: TGTGCCAGCAGCTACTCCTACGAGCAGTACTTC. This encodes CASSYSYEQYF. The chain links TRBV5-6 to TRBJ2-7; D remains unclear. CDR3 size: 11 residues. V lost 3 bases and J lost 0, with 1 base in between. CDR1 and CDR2 (germline): SGHDT, YYEEEE.

The chain couples TRBV6-6 to TRBJ2-1; D gene ambiguous. The CDR3 is 12 residues long. V lost 5 bases to trimming and J lost 7 bases, with 9 bases between them. The germline V gene has CDR1 MNHNY and CDR2 SVGAGI (reference sequence). The CDR3 here is CASSRKPNEQFF. The CDR3 bases are TGTGCCAGCAGTCGTAAACCTAATGAGCAGTTCTTC.

In the case of this clone: It may be a read error: a sequence one base away is much more abundant. V gene TRBV9 combines with J gene TRBJ1-6, with no clear D. CDR1 and CDR2 from the germline V gene are SGDLS and YYNGEE. The CDR3 covers 12 residues. Written as DNA, the CDR3 is TGTGCCAGCGGCGTGGAGAATTCACCCCTCCACTTT. It codes for CASGVENSPLHF.

In its sample, this clone was seen a few times. This chain joins TRBV15 and TRBJ1-1; D perhaps matches TRBD1 (6 bases). CDR1 is LNHNV, CDR2 YYDKDF, per germline (reference sequence). The CDR3 is made up of 14 amino acids. V lost 8 bases, J lost 0 bases, and 13 bases lay in between. CDR3 amino acids: CATEGGYLNTEAFF. The CDR3 DNA sequence: TGTGCCACCGAGGGGGGGTATTTGAACACTGAAGCTTTCTTT.

The chain employs TRBV5-1 and TRBJ2-5; no reliable D call. This CDR3 contains 15 residues. Germline V gives CDR1 SGHRS, CDR2 YFSETQ. Trimming stripped 5 bases from V and 5 bases from J, with 19 bases between. The CDR3 DNA follows: TGCGCCAGCAGTCGTGAAGGACCCCACGGGGAGACCCAGTACTTC. Its protein is CASSREGPHGETQYF.

The chain employs TRBV18 and TRBJ2-7; 8 bases are shared with TRBD2. This CDR3 spans 16 amino acids. J gave up 2 bases and V 0 bases, and 6 bases lay outside the gene matches. Germline CDR1 is KGHSH and CDR2 is LQKENI. For the CDR3, the DNA is TGTGCCAGCTCACCACCGGCCAGCGGGAGTGCCTACGAGCAGTACTTC. This gives the protein CASSPPASGSAYEQYF.

J is TRBJ2-5 and V is TRBV30; 13 positions match TRBD2. The V segment lost 2 bases and the J segment 5 bases; nucleotides outside the gene matches: 8. Germline V gene sequence: CDR1 GTSNPN, CDR2 SVGIG (reference sequence). CDR3 length: 16 amino acids. The CDR3: CAWSLTGTSGVETQYF. The CDR3 bases are TGTGCCTGGAGTCTTACCGGGACTAGCGGGGTGGAGACCCAGTACTTC. The complete variable domain, with remaining parts taken from reference TRBV30 and TRBJ2-5, reads SQTIHQWPATLVQPVGSPLSLECTVEGTSNPNLYWYRQAAGRGLQLLFYSVGIGQISSEVPQNLSASRPQDRQFILSSKKLLLSDSGFYLCAWSLTGTSGVETQYFGPGTRLLVL.

The chain joins TRBV12-5 to TRBJ2-5; D is undetermined. Trimming pared 4 bases from V and 6 bases from J, leaving 6 bases between. The CDR3 totals 11 residues. Germline V CDR1 and CDR2: LGHNT, FRNRAP. In DNA, the CDR3 is TGTGCTAGTGGTTGGACCCAGACCCAGTACTTC. Its protein is CASGWTQTQYF.

The V gene is TRBV19, the J gene TRBJ2-7, with D possibly matching TRBD2 (5 bases). The V gene's germline CDR1 is LNHDA and CDR2 SQIVND (reference sequence). The CDR3 is 13 residues long. The germline V and J ends were trimmed by 6 bases and 2 bases, with 11 bases remaining between them. CDR3 nucleotides: TGTGCCAGTAGGAGGGCCGGCACCTACGAGCAGTACTTC. Protein: CASRRAGTYEQYF.

Details on this clone: The sample carries other DNA sequences with the same CDR3. This chain uses TRBV5-4 with TRBJ2-5; unclear D gene. V was pared by 0 bases and J by 2 bases, with 5 bases between. This CDR3 is 13 amino acids long. Per germline, CDR1 SGHNT and CDR2 YYREEE (reference sequence). The CDR3 reads CASSLGRQETQYF. CDR3 in DNA: TGTGCCAGCAGCTTGGGGCGGCAAGAGACCCAGTACTTC.